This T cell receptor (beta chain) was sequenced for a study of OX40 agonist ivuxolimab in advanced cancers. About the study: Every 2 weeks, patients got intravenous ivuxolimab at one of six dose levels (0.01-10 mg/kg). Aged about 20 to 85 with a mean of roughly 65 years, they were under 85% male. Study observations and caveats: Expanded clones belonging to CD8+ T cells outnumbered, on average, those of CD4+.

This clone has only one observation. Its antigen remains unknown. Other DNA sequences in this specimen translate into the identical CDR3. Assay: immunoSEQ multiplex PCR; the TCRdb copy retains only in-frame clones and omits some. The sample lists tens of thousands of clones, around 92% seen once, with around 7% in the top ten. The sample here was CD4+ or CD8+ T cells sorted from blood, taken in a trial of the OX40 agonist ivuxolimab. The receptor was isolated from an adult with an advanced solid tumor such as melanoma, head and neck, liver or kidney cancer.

DNA of the CDR3: TGCGCCAGCAGCTTGGCGGGGGGCTCCTACGAGCAGTACTTC. Translating gives CASSLAGGSYEQYF. The rearrangement links TRBV5-1 to TRBJ2-7; 7 nucleotides align to TRBD2. Germline CDR1 and CDR2: SGHRS and YFSETQ. V lost 0 bases and J lost 0; bases outside the gene matches: 0. This CDR3 is 14 amino acids long.